This TCR beta chain appears in the sequencing data of a study of technical replicates of blood from several donors. Method: immunoSEQ multiplex PCR; TCRdb's copy keeps in-frame clones and lacks some. This table has under 90,000 clones, roughly 94% appearing once. There are 12 residues in the CDR3. Germline loops: CDR1 SEHNR, CDR2 FQNEAQ (reference sequence). Trimming cost V 4 bases and J 7 bases, with 10 bases left between them. Material: T cells isolated from PBMCs. The sequence derives from a human donor in good health. This sequence joins TRBV7-9 and TRBJ2-5, with D uncertain. The CDR3 DNA reads TGTGCCAGCAGCTCGGTCCCCGGGACCCAGTACTTC. Protein sequence: CASSSVPGTQYF.